Given below is one T cell receptor (beta chain) in context. Its antigen is undetermined. This sample was taken from a study of T-cell memory formation after mild COVID-19. Trimming cost V 3 bases and J 1 base, with 9 bases left between them. The CDR3 spans 14 residues. Germline values: CDR1 LGHNA, CDR2 YNFKEQ. In TCRdb, the 5' RACE reads were re-called with MiXCR into one record per CDR3 protein. The table records nearly 350,000 distinct CDR3 sequences, over 10% of them present only once. General study points: While clones contracting from day 15 to 85 were balanced between CD4 and CD8, later expanders leaned CD4+.

The sequence came from a man in his late teens or twenties who had mild COVID-19 (a few samples of this study predate the infection). Cell type and time point are not known. The specimen sequenced was PBMCs or a T cell subset sorted from them (not recorded which). The chain uses TRBV4-2 and TRBJ1-1; D unresolved. The DNA for the CDR3 is TGTGCCAGCAGCCAGCCTACACAGAACACTGAAGCTTTCTTT. Its translation is CASSQPTQNTEAFF.